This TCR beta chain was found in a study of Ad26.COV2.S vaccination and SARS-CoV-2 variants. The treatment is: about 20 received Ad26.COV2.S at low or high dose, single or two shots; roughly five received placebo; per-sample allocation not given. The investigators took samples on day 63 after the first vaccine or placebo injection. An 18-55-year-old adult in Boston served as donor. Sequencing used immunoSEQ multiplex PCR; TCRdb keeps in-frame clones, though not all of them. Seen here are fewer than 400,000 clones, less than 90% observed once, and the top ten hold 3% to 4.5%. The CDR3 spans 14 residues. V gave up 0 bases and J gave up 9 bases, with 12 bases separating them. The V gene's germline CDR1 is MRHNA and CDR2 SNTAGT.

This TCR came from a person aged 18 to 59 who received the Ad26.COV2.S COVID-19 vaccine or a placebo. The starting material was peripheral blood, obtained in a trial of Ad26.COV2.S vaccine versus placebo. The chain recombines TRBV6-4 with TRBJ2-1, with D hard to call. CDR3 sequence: CASSDSYTPSEQFF. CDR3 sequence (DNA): TGTGCCAGCAGTGACTCCTACACCCCCAGTGAGCAGTTCTTC.